At least ten counts were recorded for the clone carrying this TCR beta chain. No antigen is known for it. V was cut by 1 base and J by 6 bases, with 7 bases left in between. From germline, CDR1 is SGHTA and CDR2 FQGTGA. The CDR3 is 13 amino acids. The sample is drawn from a study of T-cell reconstitution after alpha-beta-depleted transplantation in children. The study's findings and limits: Reportedly, roughly two months post-transplant, alpha-beta T cells arose from several hundred expanded graft clones. In some patients, recipient T cells and intrathymic progenitors surviving conditioning explained high day-60 diversity.

Using unique molecular identifiers, the investigators prepared the TCRbeta library. Via MiXCR, TCRdb re-called the PCR reads, giving one row per CDR3 protein. Of under 35,000 distinct CDR3 sequences listed, 6.3% were seen once; the top ten hold 5.5% to 7%. The receptor's source is a male patient younger than 18 who had a stem cell transplant for acute myeloid leukemia, so the T cells may come from the graft donor. The rearrangement links TRBV7-3 to TRBJ2-1; D is unresolved. The source material was PBMCs, mostly from graft donor cells, sampled 180 days after TCRalphabeta/CD19-depleted stem cell transplant. In DNA form, the CDR3 reads TGTGCCAGCAGCTTAAGTGGCCTCAATGAGCAGTTCTTC. Amino acids: CASSLSGLNEQFF.